These 27 T cell receptor beta chains were all obtained from the same sample, sequenced in a study of blood T cells in healthy people across ages. The use of a sample-barcoded 5' primer and a J-beta primer mix characterized a second PCR of about 7 to 12 cycles. Each CDR3 protein is one row after TCRdb ran MiXCR on the 5' RACE reads. The data hold over a million distinct CDR3 sequences, with approximately 42% observed a single time. Sequencing was done on a sample of blood. The receptors were gathered from a young woman in good health.

This chain joins TRBV7-9 and TRBJ2-1; TRBD2 might be the D (7 bases). Trimming took off 1 base at V and 6 bases at J, with 16 bases between the two ends. The V gene's germline CDR1 is SEHNR and CDR2 FQNEAQ (reference sequence). This CDR3 has 16 residues. The CDR3 here is CASSLVGGAIGNEQFF. The CDR3, as DNA: TGTGCCAGCAGCTTAGTTGGGGGGGCAATCGGCAATGAGCAGTTCTTC. Full variable domain (missing parts from reference TRBV7-9 and TRBJ2-1): DTGVSQNPRHKITKRGQNVTFRCDPISEHNRLYWYRQTLGQGPEFLTYFQNEAQLEKSRLLSDRFSAERPKGSFSTLEIQRTEQGDSAMYLCASSLVGGAIGNEQFFGPGTRLTVL.

This chain links TRBV29-1 with TRBJ1-2; possible D gene TRBD1, 5 bases. Per the germline V gene, CDR1 is SQVTM and CDR2 is ANQGSEA. The V end lost 4 bases, the J end lost 1 base, and 19 bases lay between the germline ends. CDR3 length equals 16 residues. The CDR3 DNA reads as TGCAGCGTTGTGGAACCCCGGGACGGAAATAACTATGGCTACACCTTC. Protein: CSVVEPRDGNNYGYTF.

This chain joins TRBV11-2 and TRBJ1-2; 8 bases align to TRBD1. V gave up 4 bases and J gave up 7 bases; unmatched junction bases: 11. CDR1 SGHAT and CDR2 FQNNGV come from the germline V gene. This CDR3 has 15 residues. The CDR3 bases are TGTGCCAGCAGCTCCCAGACAGGGGACTCTGGTGGCTACACCTTC. Protein product: CASSSQTGDSGGYTF.

The table lists this clonotype with many counts. The V call is TRBV4-2, the J call TRBJ2-1; D perhaps matches TRBD2 (6 bases). The germline V and J ends were trimmed by 2 bases and 3 bases, with 8 bases remaining between them. The CDR3 sequence is 14 residues long. Germline V gives CDR1 LGHNA, CDR2 YNFKEQ. The CDR3 region is CASSQRDFYNEQFF. CDR3 bases: TGTGCCAGCAGCCAACGGGACTTCTACAATGAGCAGTTCTTC.

This clonotype has just a few counts. The chain is built from TRBV4-1 and TRBJ1-6, with D tentatively TRBD1 (6 bases). Germline V gives CDR1 MGHRA, CDR2 YSYEKL. CDR3 length: 15 residues. V was shortened by 7 bases and J by 4 bases, with 14 bases between the two germline ends. For the CDR3, the DNA is TGCGCCAGCACCGCACCAGGGGAGTATAATTCACCCCTCCACTTT. It is translated as CASTAPGEYNSPLHF.

This clonotype was counted only a few times. The chain links TRBV5-1 to TRBJ2-3; the D gene is possibly TRBD1 (6 bases). V was cut by 0 bases and J by 2 bases, with 7 bases left in between. This CDR3 is 14 amino acids long. Germline V gene data show CDR1 as SGHRS and CDR2 as YFSETQ. The CDR3 DNA reads TGCGCCAGCAGCTTGGGGGACACCACAGATACGCAGTATTTT. Amino acid sequence: CASSLGDTTDTQYF.

The V and J genes are TRBV9 and TRBJ2-1, with D perhaps given as TRBD1 or TRBD2 (5 bases each). Germline V gives CDR1 SGDLS, CDR2 YYNGEE. The CDR3 contains 17 residues. V lost 1 base and J lost 8, with 22 bases in between. The CDR3 DNA is TGTGCCAGCAGCGTAATAGACAGTAGCGTGCCGCTGTATGAGCAGTTCTTC. This encodes CASSVIDSSVPLYEQFF.

The chain links TRBV7-9 to TRBJ1-1, with D hard to call. Germline V gene data show CDR1 as SEHNR and CDR2 as FQNEAQ (reference sequence). Trimming left V 4 bases short and J 6 bases short, with 15 bases between. CDR3 size: 14 residues. CDR3 amino acids: CASSSRGGNSEAFF. The DNA for the CDR3 is TGTGCCAGCAGCTCCCGGGGAGGGAATTCTGAAGCTTTCTTT.

In regard to this clonotype: One end of the junction does not line up with germline, which may come from a read error. The chain is built from TRBV7-3 and TRBJ2-7, with TRBD1 as a possible D gene (6 bases). Germline V CDR1 and CDR2: SGHTA, FQGTGA. This CDR3 has 15 residues. The CDR3 reads CASSLGAGEGYEQCF. The CDR3 nucleotides are TGTGCCAGCAGCTTAGGGGCAGGGGAAGGCTACGAGCAGTGCTTC.

This clonotype was counted between two and nine times. The J gene is TRBJ1-4, the V gene TRBV15, with unresolved D. The CDR3 extends over 15 amino acids. Germline V gene sequence: CDR1 LNHNV, CDR2 YYDKDF (reference sequence). The V end lost 0 bases, the J end lost 8 bases, and 13 bases lay between the germline ends. CDR3: CATSRDLSGEEKLFF. The CDR3 region has the DNA TGTGCCACCAGCAGAGATTTAAGCGGGGAGGAAAAACTGTTTTTT.

CDR3 amino acids: CASSQTSGGRNEQFF. The CDR3 DNA sequence: TGTGCCAGCAGCCAGACTAGCGGGGGAAGGAATGAGCAGTTCTTC. The chain carries TRBV7-9 and TRBJ2-1; TRBD2 matches at 12 bases. V shed 5 bases and J 7 bases; nucleotides not matched to a gene: 6. From germline, CDR1 is SEHNR and CDR2 FQNEAQ (reference sequence). This CDR3 is 15 amino acids long. The variable domain in full, completed from reference TRBV7-9 and TRBJ2-1, reads DTGVSQNPRHKITKRGQNVTFRCDPISEHNRLYWYRQTLGQGPEFLTYFQNEAQLEKSRLLSDRFSAERPKGSFSTLEIQRTEQGDSAMYLCASSQTSGGRNEQFFGPGTRLTVL.

A few counts support this clonotype. The chain joins TRBV20-1 to TRBJ2-1; 9 bases line up with TRBD2. The trim removed 4 bases at V and 5 bases at J, leaving 9 bases unmatched. This CDR3 comprises 15 residues. The germline V gene has CDR1 DFQATT and CDR2 SNEGSKA (reference sequence). The CDR3 spells CSATILAGPDNEQFF. CDR3 nucleotides: TGCAGTGCTACGATACTAGCGGGTCCAGACAATGAGCAGTTCTTC.

J is TRBJ1-1 and V is TRBV5-5; no clear D. V dropped 0 bases and J dropped 2 bases, with 14 bases sitting between them. CDR1 and CDR2 from the germline V gene are SGHKS and YYEKEE (reference sequence). The CDR3 length is 16 residues. The CDR3 nucleotides read TGTGCCAGCAGCTTGGATGATAGACGTACCAACACTGAAGCTTTCTTT. Amino acid sequence: CASSLDDRRTNTEAFF.

This chain links TRBV6-5 with TRBJ2-3; no firm D call. The CDR3 covers 19 residues. Germline V gives CDR1 MNHEY, CDR2 SVGAGI. V was shortened by 0 bases and J by 2 bases, with 21 bases between the two germline ends. The CDR3 region has the DNA TGTGCCAGCAGTTACTCTCCTTACTCGGGTGTCTACACCACAGATACGCAGTATTTT. This sequence encodes CASSYSPYSGVYTTDTQYF.

The chain is built from TRBV28 and TRBJ1-2, with unresolved D. The CDR3 spans 13 residues. V was clipped by 3 bases and J by 4 bases, with 9 bases between them. Germline V CDR1 and CDR2: MDHEN, SYDVKM. The CDR3 spells CASSFFSLYGYTF. The CDR3 DNA is TGTGCCAGCAGTTTCTTTAGTCTCTATGGCTACACCTTC.

This clonotype was counted a few times. This chain connects TRBV2 to TRBJ2-7, with D perhaps TRBD1 or TRBD2 (5 bases each). Trimming cost V 2 bases and J 2 bases, with 13 bases left between them. The CDR3 contains 15 residues. Germline V CDR1 and CDR2: SNHLY, FYNNEI. The CDR3 DNA sequence: TGTGCCAGCAGTGAACTCGGGACGGTGACCTACGAGCAGTACTTC. Its protein is CASSELGTVTYEQYF.

The chain uses TRBV14 and TRBJ2-7; 7 nucleotides match TRBD1. The CDR3 runs to 16 residues. J gave up 7 bases and V 2 bases, and 14 bases lay outside the gene matches. Germline V gene sequence: CDR1 SGHDN, CDR2 FVKESK. CDR3 protein: CASSQQRDSDYNEQYF. As DNA, the CDR3 is TGTGCCAGCAGCCAACAGAGGGACAGTGACTACAATGAGCAGTACTTC.

This clonotype was picked up one time. The rearrangement uses TRBV7-8 and TRBJ2-7, with 11 bases that match TRBD2. CDR3 length: 16 amino acids. V shed 2 bases and J 10 bases; nucleotides not matched to a gene: 13. Germline CDR1 SGHVS, CDR2 FQNEAQ. For the CDR3, the DNA is TGTGCCAGCAGCTTATCAAGACTAGCGGGGAGAAGCGTTCAGTACTTC. It codes for CASSLSRLAGRSVQYF. Full variable domain (missing parts from reference TRBV7-8 and TRBJ2-7): GAGVSQSPRYKVAKRGQDVALRCDPISGHVSLFWYQQALGQGPEFLTYFQNEAQLDKSGLPSDRFFAERPEGSVSTLKIQRTQQEDSAVYLCASSLSRLAGRSVQYFGPGTRLTVT.

The gene calls are TRBV4-1 and TRBJ1-4; D uncertain. The CDR3 runs to 14 residues. CDR1 MGHRA and CDR2 YSYEKL come from the germline V gene. V shed 4 bases and J shed 5 bases, with 11 bases lying between them. The CDR3 loop reads CASSRVGTNEKLFF. The DNA for the CDR3 is TGCGCCAGCAGCCGAGTGGGCACGAATGAAAAACTGTTTTTT.

This clonotype has ten or more counts. The chain links TRBV18 to TRBJ2-5; the D is unclear. Per the germline V gene, CDR1 is KGHSH and CDR2 is LQKENI. The CDR3 extends over 13 amino acids. Trimming took off 6 bases at V and 3 bases at J, with 11 bases between the two ends. The CDR3 here is CASSRLGEETQYF. The CDR3 DNA is TGTGCCAGCTCTCGGTTGGGTGAAGAGACCCAGTACTTC.

This clonotype was detected a few times. The chain combines TRBV12-3 or TRBV12-4 with TRBJ1-2; TRBD1 matches 8 bases. The CDR3 runs to 15 residues. J was trimmed by 4 bases and V by 5 bases; bases with no gene match: 9. CDR3 nucleotide sequence: TGTGCCAGCAGTCCCACAGGGGGTGAAGGCTATGGCTACACCTTC. This encodes CASSPTGGEGYGYTF.

J is TRBJ2-1 and V is TRBV20-1, with D possibly being TRBD2 (7 bases). The germline V and J ends were trimmed by 7 bases and 0 bases, with 22 bases remaining between them. Looked up from germline, CDR1 is DFQATT and CDR2 is SNEGSKA (reference sequence). This CDR3 has 17 residues. CDR3 sequence reads: CSDHPGCGGSSYNEQFF. For the CDR3, the DNA is TGCAGTGACCACCCTGGCTGCGGGGGCTCCTCCTACAATGAGCAGTTCTTC.

This chain uses TRBV12-3 or TRBV12-4 with TRBJ1-6; D gene unclear. Trimming took off 4 bases at V and 13 bases at J, with 8 bases between the two ends. This CDR3 comprises 11 residues. The CDR3 protein is CASSSGIPLHF. CDR3 coding DNA: TGTGCCAGCAGTTCGGGAATTCCCCTCCACTTT.

This clonotype was counted between two and nine times. One end of the junction varies from germline; a read error may be responsible. The V and J genes are TRBV4-1 and TRBJ2-7; a possible D gene is TRBD1 (7 bases). Germline V gene sequence: CDR1 MGHRA, CDR2 YSYEKL. This CDR3 has 14 amino acids. The CDR3 sequence: CDSSQGGRSYEQYF. The CDR3 coding sequence is TGCGACAGCAGCCAGGGGGGTCGGTCCTACGAGCAGTACTTC.

The chain couples TRBV12-3 or TRBV12-4 to TRBJ1-2; tentatively, D is TRBD1 (6 bases). This CDR3 comprises 15 residues. The germline V and J ends were trimmed by 1 base and 4 bases, with 13 bases remaining between them. As DNA, the CDR3 is TGTGCCAGCAGTTTAGGGCCGGGACAACCCTATGGCTACACCTTC. This gives the protein CASSLGPGQPYGYTF.

This clonotype occurred a few times. The J gene is TRBJ1-2, the V gene TRBV9; D perhaps matches TRBD1 (6 bases). The CDR3 contains 15 residues. Trimming pared 3 bases from V and 1 base from J, leaving 13 bases between. Per the germline V gene, CDR1 is SGDLS and CDR2 is YYNGEE. CDR3 sequence reads: CASSGGGSLNYGYTF. In nucleotides, the CDR3 is TGTGCCAGCAGCGGGGGGGGCAGTCTTAACTATGGCTACACCTTC.

In its sample, this clonotype was seen many times. J is TRBJ1-5 and V is TRBV12-3 or TRBV12-4; 7 bases are shared with TRBD1. This CDR3 is 13 amino acids long. V trimming: 5 bases; J trimming: 7 bases; junction bases outside the gene matches: 5. This CDR3 is CASSDTGEQPQHF. CDR3 DNA: TGTGCCAGCAGTGATACAGGGGAGCAGCCCCAGCATTTT.